This TCR beta chain is drawn from a study of blood T cells in healthy people across ages. As to this clonotype: What it binds is not known.

General study points: Greater diversity and more naive CD4+ cells were seen in long-lived donors than in aged donors.

The CDR3 is made up of 16 amino acids. Trimming took 3 bases from V and 2 from J, leaving 14 bases between them. Germline lookup yields CDR1 DFQATT and CDR2 SNEGSKA (reference sequence). It was with a sample-barcoded 5' primer and a J-beta primer mix that a second PCR of roughly 7 to 12 cycles was run. Paired-end reads containing CDR3 totaled no fewer than 2.5 million for each sample. TCRdb independently ran MiXCR on the 5' RACE reads; one entry per CDR3 protein. The table records about 1.5 million distinct CDR3 sequences, 42% of them present only once. Every sample had a minimum of 6 million PBMCs isolated.

This receptor was identified in a woman younger than 30 in good health. What was sequenced was blood. The gene calls are TRBV20-1 and TRBJ1-6, with D perhaps matching TRBD1 (6 bases). CDR3 loop: CSARGIGGTYNSPLHF. CDR3 in DNA: TGCAGTGCTAGGGGAATAGGGGGTACCTATAATTCACCCCTCCACTTT.